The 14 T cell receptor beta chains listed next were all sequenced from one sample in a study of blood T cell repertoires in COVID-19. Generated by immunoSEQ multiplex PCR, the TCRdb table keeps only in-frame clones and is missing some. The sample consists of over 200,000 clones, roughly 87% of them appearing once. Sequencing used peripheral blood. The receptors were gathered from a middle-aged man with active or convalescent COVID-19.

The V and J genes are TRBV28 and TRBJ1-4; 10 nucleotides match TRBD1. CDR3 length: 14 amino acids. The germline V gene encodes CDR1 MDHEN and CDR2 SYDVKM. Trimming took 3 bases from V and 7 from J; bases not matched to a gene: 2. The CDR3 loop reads CASSLGQGFEKLFF. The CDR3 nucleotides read TGTGCCAGCAGTTTGGGACAGGGGTTTGAAAAACTGTTTTTT. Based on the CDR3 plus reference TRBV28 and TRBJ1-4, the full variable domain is DVKVTQSSRYLVKRTGEKVFLECVQDMDHENMFWYRQDPGLGLRLIYFSYDVKMKEKGDIPEGYSVSREKKERFSLILESASTNQTSMYLCASSLGQGFEKLFFGSGTQLSVL.

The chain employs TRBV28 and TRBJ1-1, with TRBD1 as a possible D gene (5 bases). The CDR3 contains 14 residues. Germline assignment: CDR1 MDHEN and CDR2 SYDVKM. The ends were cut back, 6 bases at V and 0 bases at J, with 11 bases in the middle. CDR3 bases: TGTGCCAGCAGCTTCGGACAACTGAACACTGAAGCTTTCTTT. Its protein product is CASSFGQLNTEAFF.

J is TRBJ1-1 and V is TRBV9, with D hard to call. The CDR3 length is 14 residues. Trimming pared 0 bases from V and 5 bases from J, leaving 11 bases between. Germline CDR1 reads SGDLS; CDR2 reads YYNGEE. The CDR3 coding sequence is TGTGCCAGCAGCGTAGGTCCGGAGAGTACTGAAGCTTTCTTT. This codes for CASSVGPESTEAFF.

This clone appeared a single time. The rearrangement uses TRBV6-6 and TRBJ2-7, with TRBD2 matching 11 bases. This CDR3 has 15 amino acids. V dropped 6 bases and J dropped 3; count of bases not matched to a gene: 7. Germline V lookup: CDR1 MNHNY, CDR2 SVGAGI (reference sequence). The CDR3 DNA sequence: TGTGCCAGCAGCCCCGCTAGCGGGGGGATCTACGAGCAGTACTTC. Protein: CASSPASGGIYEQYF.

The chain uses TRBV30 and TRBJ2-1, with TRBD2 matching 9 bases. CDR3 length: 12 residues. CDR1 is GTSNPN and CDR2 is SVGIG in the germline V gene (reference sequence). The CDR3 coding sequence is TGTAGCGGGGGGCGCTCCTACAATGAGCAGTTCTTC. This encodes CSGGRSYNEQFF.

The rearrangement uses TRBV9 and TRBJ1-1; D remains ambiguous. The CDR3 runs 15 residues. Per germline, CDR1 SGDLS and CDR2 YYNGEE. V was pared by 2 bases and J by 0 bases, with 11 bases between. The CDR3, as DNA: TGTGCCAGCAGCGTGAGGTCGCAGTTGAACACTGAAGCTTTCTTT. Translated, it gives CASSVRSQLNTEAFF. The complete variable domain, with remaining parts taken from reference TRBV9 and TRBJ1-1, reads DSGVTQTPKHLITATGQRVTLRCSPRSGDLSVYWYQQSLDQGLQFLIQYYNGEERAKGNILERFSAQQFPDLHSELNLSSLELGDSALYFCASSVRSQLNTEAFFGQGTRLTVV.

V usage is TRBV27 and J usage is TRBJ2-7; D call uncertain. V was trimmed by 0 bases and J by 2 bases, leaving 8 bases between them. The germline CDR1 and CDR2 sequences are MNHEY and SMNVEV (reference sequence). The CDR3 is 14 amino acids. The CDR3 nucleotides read TGTGCCAGCAGTTTATCGGCAGGCACCTACGAGCAGTACTTC. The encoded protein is CASSLSAGTYEQYF.

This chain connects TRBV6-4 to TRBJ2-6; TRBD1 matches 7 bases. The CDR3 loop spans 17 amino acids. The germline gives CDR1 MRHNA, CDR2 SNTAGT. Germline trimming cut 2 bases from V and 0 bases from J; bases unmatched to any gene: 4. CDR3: CASSDDRVGSGANVLTF. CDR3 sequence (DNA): TGTGCCAGCAGTGACGACAGGGTCGGCTCTGGGGCCAACGTCCTGACTTTC.

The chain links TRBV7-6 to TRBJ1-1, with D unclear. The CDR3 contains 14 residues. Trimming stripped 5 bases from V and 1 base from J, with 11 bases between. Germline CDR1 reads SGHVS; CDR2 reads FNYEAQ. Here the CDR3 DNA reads TGTGCCAGCAGCCGAAGGGAGGGGAACACTGAAGCTTTCTTT. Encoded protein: CASSRREGNTEAFF.

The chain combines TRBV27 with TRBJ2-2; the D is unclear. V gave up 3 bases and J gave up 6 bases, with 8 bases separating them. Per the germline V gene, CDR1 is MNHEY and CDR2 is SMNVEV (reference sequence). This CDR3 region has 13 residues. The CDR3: CASSFRWSGELFF. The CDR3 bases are TGTGCCAGCAGTTTCAGGTGGTCCGGGGAGCTGTTTTTT.

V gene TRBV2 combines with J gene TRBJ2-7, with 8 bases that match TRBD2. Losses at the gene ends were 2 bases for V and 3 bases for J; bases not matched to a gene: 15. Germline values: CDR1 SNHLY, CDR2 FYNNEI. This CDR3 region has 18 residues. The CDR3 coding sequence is TGTGCCAGCAGTGAAATTGTAGAGTCGACGGGGGGGAACTACGAGCAGTACTTC. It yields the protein CASSEIVESTGGNYEQYF.

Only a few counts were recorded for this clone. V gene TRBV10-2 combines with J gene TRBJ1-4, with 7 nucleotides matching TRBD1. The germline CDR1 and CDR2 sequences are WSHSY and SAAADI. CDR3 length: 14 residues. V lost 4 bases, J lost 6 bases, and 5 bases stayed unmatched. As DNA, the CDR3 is TGCGCCAGCAGTGGGACAGGTCTGGATGAAAAACTGTTTTTT. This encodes CASSGTGLDEKLFF.

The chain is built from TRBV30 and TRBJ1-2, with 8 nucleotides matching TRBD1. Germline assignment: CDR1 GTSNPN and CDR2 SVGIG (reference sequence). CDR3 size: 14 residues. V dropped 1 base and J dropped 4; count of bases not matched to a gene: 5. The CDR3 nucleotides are TGTGCCTGGAGTGGGACAGGGTTCTCCTATGGCTACACCTTC. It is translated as CAWSGTGFSYGYTF.

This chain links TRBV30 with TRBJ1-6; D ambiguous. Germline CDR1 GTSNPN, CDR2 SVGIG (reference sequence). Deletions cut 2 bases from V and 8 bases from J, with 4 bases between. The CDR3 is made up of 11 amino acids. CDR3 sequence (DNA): TGTGCCTGGAGTCATGATTCACCCCTCCACTTT. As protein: CAWSHDSPLHF.